This TCR beta chain was profiled in a study of T cells in Graves' hyperthyroidism and ophthalmopathy. V was pared by 4 bases and J by 0 bases, with 16 bases between. The CDR3 has 18 residues. CDR1 and CDR2 from the germline V gene are SGHVS and FNYEAQ. RNA transcripts gave rise to amplified TCR beta CDR3 regions. The HTBI primer set was used in a first-round RT-PCR of the TCR CDR3. TCRdb recomputed calls from the multiplex PCR reads with MiXCR, one row per CDR3 protein. The sample shows about 580,000 distinct CDR3 sequences, around 42% of them seen only once. This sequence joins TRBV7-6 and TRBJ2-6, with D possibly being TRBD2 (5 bases). This receptor was taken from a woman between 18 and 30 years old with Graves' hyperthyroidism. Sequencing was done on a sample of peripheral blood or thyroid tissue (not recorded which). The CDR3 is CASSSPPGLRSGANVLTF. The DNA for the CDR3 is TGTGCCAGCAGCTCACCCCCCGGACTTCGCTCTGGGGCCAACGTCCTGACTTTC.